The rows below give T cell receptor beta chains drawn from one sample of a study of shared clonotypes between healthy human individuals. Produced via immunoSEQ multiplex PCR; TCRdb's table is partial and in-frame only. The sample includes 2 million or so clones, roughly 94% of them seen just once. The sequenced sample was naive CD8+ T cells sorted from blood. Source of these receptors: a man in his late teens or twenties in good health. The CDR3 runs from the conserved cysteine through the conserved F or W. The D gene is left open where the match is weak. The size of a clone is reported for some rows only, either as once, few or many, or as a class for expanded clones.

clone size: NA
J gene: TRBJ2-7
D gene: TRBD2
V gene: TRBV14
CDR3 DNA: TGTGCCAGCAGCCAAGAGCTAGCGGGGGGCTACGAGCAGTACTTC
CDR3 protein: CASSQELAGGYEQYF

clone size: NA
J gene: TRBJ1-1
D gene: NA
V gene: TRBV5-5
CDR3 DNA: TGTGCCAGCAGCTTGTGGGGATGGGAAGCTTTCTTT
CDR3 protein: CASSLWGWEAFF

clone size: NA
J gene: TRBJ2-5
D gene: NA
V gene: TRBV11-2
CDR3 DNA: TGTGCCAGCAGCTTATGGGGGCGGGAGTTTGAAGAGACCCAGTACTTC
CDR3 protein: CASSLWGREFEETQYF

clone size: NA
J gene: TRBJ2-1
D gene: TRBD2
V gene: TRBV7-9
CDR3 DNA: TGTGCCAGCAGCTTCTCGGGGAGGGGAGCGGCCTACAATGAGCAGTTCTTC
CDR3 protein: CASSFSGRGAAYNEQFF

clone size: NA
J gene: TRBJ1-2
D gene: NA
V gene: TRBV7-5
CDR3 DNA: TGTGCCAGAAGCCTACCCTTCAGGGCACAATATGGCTACACCTTC
CDR3 protein: CARSLPFRAQYGYTF

clone size: NA
J gene: TRBJ2-4
D gene: TRBD2
V gene: TRBV7-9
CDR3 DNA: TGTGCCAGCAGCTCGTCACTAGCGGGAGGGCCCGGGGCCAAAAACATTCAGTACTTC
CDR3 protein: CASSSSLAGGPGAKNIQYF

clone size: NA
J gene: TRBJ2-7
D gene: NA
V gene: TRBV27
CDR3 DNA: TGTGCCAGCAGTATTAAGTATTCGGATTACGAGCAGTACTTC
CDR3 protein: CASSIKYSDYEQYF

clone size: NA
J gene: TRBJ2-7
D gene: NA
V gene: TRBV2
CDR3 DNA: TGTGCCAGCAGACAGGGCCCCTACGAGCAGTACTTC
CDR3 protein: CASRQGPYEQYF

clone size: NA
J gene: TRBJ2-7
D gene: NA
V gene: TRBV11-3
CDR3 DNA: TGTGCCAGCAGCCCCGCGGGTACCTGGAACGAGCAGTACTTC
CDR3 protein: CASSPAGTWNEQYF

clone size: NA
J gene: TRBJ1-1
D gene: NA
V gene: TRBV14
CDR3 DNA: TGTGCCAGCAGCCACGTCGACAGTTACACTGAAGCTTTCTTT
CDR3 protein: CASSHVDSYTEAFF

clone size: NA
J gene: TRBJ2-2
D gene: NA
V gene: TRBV6-5
CDR3 DNA: TGTGCCAGCAGTGACGGGGTCCTCACCGGGGAGCTGTTTTTT
CDR3 protein: CASSDGVLTGELFF

clone size: once
J gene: TRBJ1-6
D gene: NA
V gene: TRBV6-5
CDR3 DNA: TGTGCCAGCAGTTACTCGATTGGGTTAGGGCAGGGACCCCTCCACTTT
CDR3 protein: CASSYSIGLGQGPLHF

clone size: NA
J gene: TRBJ2-7
D gene: NA
V gene: TRBV11-2
CDR3 DNA: TGTGCCAGCAGCCCGGGATTATCCTACGAGCAGTACTTC
CDR3 protein: CASSPGLSYEQYF

clone size: NA
J gene: TRBJ1-3
D gene: NA
V gene: TRBV7-9
CDR3 DNA: TGTGCCAGCAGCTTTCCCAAGACAGGACACTCTGGAAACACCATATATTTT
CDR3 protein: CASSFPKTGHSGNTIYF

clone size: NA
J gene: TRBJ2-7
D gene: TRBD2
V gene: TRBV19
CDR3 DNA: TGTGCCAGTAGTATAGGACTAGCTGACTACGAGCAGTACTTC
CDR3 protein: CASSIGLADYEQYF

clone size: NA
J gene: TRBJ1-2
D gene: NA
V gene: TRBV28
CDR3 DNA: TGTGCGCTGGGCGGGGGTCACTATGGCTACACCTTC
CDR3 protein: CALGGGHYGYTF

clone size: NA
J gene: TRBJ2-7
D gene: TRBD1
V gene: TRBV5-6
CDR3 DNA: TGTGCCAGCAGCTTGGGCCTTGGACAGGCCTACGAGCAGTACTTC
CDR3 protein: CASSLGLGQAYEQYF

clone size: NA
J gene: TRBJ2-1
D gene: TRBD2
V gene: TRBV25-1
CDR3 DNA: TGTGCCAGCAGTGACAGTAGCGGGTCGAGCTCCTACAATGAGCAGTTCTTC
CDR3 protein: CASSDSSGSSSYNEQFF

clone size: NA
J gene: TRBJ2-3
D gene: TRBD2
V gene: TRBV5-5
CDR3 DNA: TGTGCCAGCAGCTTGGGACTAGCGGTTGGAACAGATACGCAGTATTTT
CDR3 protein: CASSLGLAVGTDTQYF

clone size: NA
J gene: TRBJ2-1
D gene: NA
V gene: TRBV7-2
CDR3 DNA: TGTGCCAGCAGCTTACTCTGGGGGGTTTTCGCGGATGAGCAGTTCTTC
CDR3 protein: CASSLLWGVFADEQFF

clone size: NA
J gene: TRBJ2-5
D gene: NA
V gene: TRBV30
CDR3 DNA: TGTGCCTGGGGTGGGATTGGAGGTGCAGAGACCCAGTACTTC
CDR3 protein: CAWGGIGGAETQYF

clone size: few
J gene: TRBJ1-2
D gene: NA
V gene: TRBV19
CDR3 DNA: TGTGCCAGTACAAGCGGTCATGGCTACACCTTC
CDR3 protein: CASTSGHGYTF

clone size: NA
J gene: TRBJ1-2
D gene: NA
V gene: TRBV7-9
CDR3 DNA: TGTGCCAGCACAAACGGGAGCTTCTATGGCTACACCTTC
CDR3 protein: CASTNGSFYGYTF

clone size: once
J gene: TRBJ1-2
D gene: TRBD1
V gene: TRBV6-5
CDR3 DNA: TGTGCCAGCACCGCGGGACAGGGAATCGGTGGCTACACCTTC
CDR3 protein: CASTAGQGIGGYTF

clone size: NA
J gene: TRBJ2-7
D gene: NA
V gene: TRBV7-9
CDR3 DNA: TGTGCCAGCAGCTTAGCGGGAGGTAGCTCCTACGAGCAGTACTTC
CDR3 protein: CASSLAGGSSYEQYF

clone size: once
J gene: TRBJ2-3
D gene: NA
V gene: TRBV7-6
CDR3 DNA: TGTGCCAGCAGCCCCGACCTCCTCCCCGATACGCAGTATTTT
CDR3 protein: CASSPDLLPDTQYF

clone size: NA
J gene: TRBJ1-6
D gene: NA
V gene: TRBV6-1
CDR3 DNA: TGTGCCAGCAGTGAAGCAACGGAAGTCTATAATTCACCCCTCCACTTT
CDR3 protein: CASSEATEVYNSPLHF